Detailed here is one T cell receptor (beta chain). The sample comes from a study of cytomegalovirus exposure and HLA in healthy donors. The PCR made use of 60 Vbeta and 13 Jbeta primers. In the authors' workflow: Around 10 million of the roughly 80 million unique TCR beta chains counted in a later analysis were shared. Produced via immunoSEQ multiplex PCR; TCRdb's table is partial and in-frame only. V and J calls plus clone size are reproduced from that table; the DNA served to infer D and trimming. The sample yields roughly 240,000 clones, approximately 81% seen once. Looked up from germline, CDR1 is SGHVS and CDR2 is FNYEAQ. The ends were cut back, 6 bases at V and 1 base at J, with 15 bases in the middle. The CDR3 spans 16 residues.

The chain links TRBV7-6 to TRBJ2-2, with D perhaps TRBD2 (7 bases). The receptor was isolated from a girl aged 2 to 10 in good health and CMV-seronegative. The specimen was PBMCs. The chain's CDR3 is CASSFGGGRNTGELFF. In DNA form, the CDR3 reads TGTGCCAGCAGTTTTGGGGGCGGGAGGAACACCGGGGAGCTGTTTTTT.